This T cell receptor beta chain was retrieved from a study of glioma-infiltrating T cells after dendritic cell vaccination. The sample's time point: after dendritic cell vaccination, including at tumor progression/relapse. The ends were cut back, 6 bases at V and 4 bases at J, with 14 bases in the middle. CDR1 and CDR2 (germline): SGHDT, YYEEEE. CDR3 length: 15 amino acids. Primers: 60 V beta forward and 13 J beta reverse. Sequencing was performed with immunoSEQ multiplex PCR; in TCRdb, only in-frame clones are kept and a portion is missing. The sample has over 75,000 clones, roughly four fifths seen once.

The sequence came from a human donor with glioblastoma. This rearrangement joins TRBV5-6 to TRBJ1-6, with D uncertain. The material sequenced was blood, taken after dendritic cell vaccination. DNA of the CDR3: TGTGCCAGCACCCAAGCCGGGTTTTATAATTCACCCCTCCACTTT. It specifies CASTQAGFYNSPLHF.